This T cell receptor (beta chain) was obtained from a study of shared clonotypes between healthy human individuals. CD8 cells classed as naive were CD45RO-negative and positively selected for CCR7, excluding terminally differentiated effector memory CD45RA+ cells. The germline gives CDR1 MNHEY, CDR2 SMNVEV (reference sequence). This CDR3 has 13 residues. Produced via immunoSEQ multiplex PCR; TCRdb's table is partial and in-frame only. The sample yields hundreds of thousands of clones, roughly 95% seen once. The sequenced sample consisted of naive CD8+ T cells sorted from blood. The sequence was collected from a woman under 40 in good health. This chain links TRBV27 with TRBJ2-5; 10 bases are shared with TRBD1. The J call may be faulty, since TRBJ2-7 better matches the DNA end. CDR3 coding DNA: TGTGCCAGCGGATACGGGACAGGGGTCGAGCAGTACTTC. This encodes CASGYGTGVEQYF.